This TCR beta chain was identified in a study of cytomegalovirus exposure and HLA in healthy donors (dated 2017 in TCRdb). Notes on the research overall: According to an earlier analysis of 587 of the donors, some 180 million T cells yielded 100 million or so unique TCR beta sequences and about 280 Gb of sequence data. Besides the first cohort of roughly 660 subjects, a separate validation cohort made up of about 120 different subjects was used. All discovery cohort repertoires had been generated using a single sequencing platform. Typing coverage varied by locus: 629-630 donors for A, B, C, DRB1 and DQB1; approximately 500 for DQA1; over 600 for DPA1; roughly 450 for DPB1. A handful of DR-DQ haplotypes were handled as single units for association and clustering because linkage in the cohort was strong. An early release that covered more than 550 HLA-typed donors contained around 330 gigabases of sequencing data and about 93 million unique TCR sequences. An earlier analysis of 587 of the donors used high-throughput TCR beta sequencing to judge whether each TCR beta V gene segment behaved as functional or pseudogenic. A later genetic analysis used genome-wide SNP genotypes for about 65% of the 666 donors, treating that subset as a discovery cohort. The study profiled the T cell repertoires of hundreds of subjects by immunosequencing and related them to cytomegalovirus serostatus. A later analysis re-analyzed previously published TCR beta repertoires from about 730 donors and added high-resolution HLA genotyping to study TCR occurrence patterns. Donor age, sex, ethnicity and CMV serostatus were compiled alongside the repertoire data. High-throughput TCR immunosequencing, statistical association of individual TCRs with disease status, and machine learning were combined to predict cytomegalovirus infection status. The genetic ancestry cluster associated with self-reported Caucasian donors included around four fifths of the 300 to 400 genotyped donors. HLA typing covered class I and class II loci at four-digit resolution. The study was designed to test whether signatures of past pathogen exposure could be identified by cataloging public T cell receptors. Rather than using new phenotypic data, the later analysis identified candidate immune exposures from TCR beta sequences and from how often those sequences occurred across donors. Among 398 genotyped donors of the cohort, an average of 235,054 unique TCR beta nucleotide sequences were sequenced per donor, approximately 20% of them non-productive.

Broader findings and caveats from the paper: The only immune exposure information available for the cohort was CMV serostatus. Correlated functional status among segregating V segments might be attributable to linkage disequilibrium, but an unknown experimental factor could not be ruled out. Over 15 rarely observed V segments, including chromosome 9 orphons, were excluded from the earlier analysis of several hundred of the donors because counts were too low. Because HLA typing was unavailable for some donors at each locus, only the typed subset was used in association tests. When HLA alleles, especially DR and DQ, strongly co-occurred, TCR associations were difficult to assign to individual alleles. According to a later analysis, parvovirus B19, influenza, CMV and Epstein-Barr virus appeared linked to several top co-occurrence clusters. V-gene and J-gene trimming of TCR beta chains was associated with a missense DCLRE1C variant in a later genetic analysis, and the association was replicated in an independent cohort. It was suggested by the authors that the approach could potentially be generalized to other disease states and immunological phenotypes. While some public TCRs were present in many individuals, most TCR sequences turned up only very rarely across donors. In a later analysis, HLA-associated TCR beta chains showed more clonal expansion and lower generation probabilities than non-associated chains that were equally common. Some IMGT-functional V segments, including TRBV6-2 and TRBV6-3, could not be told apart with the 87-base-pair reads, so those segments were excluded. A later analysis associated about 17,000 TCR beta sequences with specific HLA alleles at a false discovery rate of 0.05. Broadly in line with IMGT annotations, most TCR beta V segments showed up in productive rearrangements about 87% or about 30% of the time in an earlier analysis of several hundred of the donors. Presence/absence analyses assumed roughly uniform sequencing depth across donors, an assumption that may not hold. A further reported finding was that TCR beta sequences accurately predicted the HLA-A and HLA-B alleles for most subjects in the first cohort. Compared with the roughly 720-donor mean, donors in an Asian-associated ancestry cluster had fewer N-insertions in productive TCRs, according to a later genetic analysis. A few of the identified cytomegalovirus-associated TCR beta chains were confirmed in vitro to be specific for cytomegalovirus antigens. A cluster of highly shared sequence variants was judged likely to represent a technical artifact of the sequencing pipeline. The cohort was sequenced for TCR beta chains only, and without alpha or paired-chain data the features that could be detected were limited. Most CMV-associated TCR beta chains appeared to be HLA-restricted in a later analysis, and the HLA associations seemed to be driven largely by CMV exposure. Cytomegalovirus status was reported to be diagnosed by the classifier with high specificity and sensitivity in both the original and validation cohorts. According to a later analysis, TCR association rates differed among HLA loci, with DRB1 alleles showing the most associated TCRs and HLA-C alleles showing the fewest. The study gave a list of 150 to 200 TCR beta chains associated with cytomegalovirus.

Relative to germline, V is 8 bases shorter and J is 5 bases shorter, with 22 bases between their ends. CDR1 and CDR2, per the germline V gene, are MDHEN and SYDVKM. There are 16 amino acids in the CDR3, from cysteine to phenylalanine inclusive. Only the CDR3 portion is preserved as DNA: 48 bases, with reading frame beginning at the first base. In total, 500 to 700 healthy bone marrow donors made up the cohort. Cohort members were all nominally healthy when sampled, although unrecorded immune exposures were likely present. The donor was CMV seropositive and belonged to the group of 250 to 300 seropositive cohort members. A peripheral blood sample was provided by each donor, and peripheral blood mononuclear cells were used for TCR beta sequencing. Genomic DNA was extracted from the blood cell samples with the Qiagen DNeasy Blood Extraction Kit. Libraries were made using the immunoSEQ multiplex PCR assay. The multiplex PCR relied on a mix of 60 forward primers for TCR Vbeta segments and 13 reverse primers for TCR Jbeta segments. The CDR3 region of rearranged TCR beta genes was amplified from genomic DNA with a multiplex PCR assay. The Illumina HiSeq System was used to sequence the amplified TCR beta libraries as 87-base-pair reads. Per the original workflow: Across the 600 to 700 repertoires, a later analysis counted some 81 million unique TCR beta chains, 8.5 million to 12 million of which were shared by at least two donors. Raw reads were error-corrected and collapsed into unique sequences by a nearest-neighbor algorithm in which closely related sequences were merged to remove PCR and sequencing errors. Alignment of CDR3 sequences to IMGT reference sequences was used to assign V, D and J gene segments. Each retained sequence needed at least a six-nucleotide match to both a V gene segment and a J gene segment. Rearrangements were classified as productive when the CDR3 lacked stop codons and remained in frame with V and J, and all other rearrangements were classified as non-productive. Following IMGT convention, CDR3 was defined as the stretch from the second conserved V-encoded cysteine up to the conserved J-encoded phenylalanine. Sequences without an unambiguous match to a single V gene segment were excluded from the earlier analysis of about 600 of the donors. In an earlier analysis of approximately 560 of the donors, a V segment was called functional when productive rearrangements were above 56.7%, and segregating when the standard deviation between donors exceeded 5%. A statistical classification framework was developed to diagnose cytomegalovirus status using the catalog of TCR beta chain sequences. In a later analysis, TCR nucleotide sequences were compared against IMGT/GENE-DB human TR gene sequences so that V and J genes could be assigned. The TCRdist pipeline was used in a later analysis to assign CDR3 sequences and most-parsimonious VDJ recombination scenarios. A later analysis defined each TCR beta chain by its CDR3 amino acid sequence plus V-gene family, and excluded reads lacking a unique V-gene family. In a later analysis, some 600 highly shared, low-generation-probability nucleotide sequences were removed to address suspected cross-contamination and a sequencing artifact. In a later analysis, a clonal expansion index was calculated for each public chain from normalized within-repertoire ranks of inferred template counts. Generation probabilities in a later analysis came from a VDJ recombination model fitted to out-of-frame rearrangements, and those results were checked against IGoR. In a later analysis, hypergeometric tests were used to score TCR-TCR, TCR-HLA and TCR-CMV co-occurrence, with a repertoire-size bias correction applied to TCR pairs. To estimate false discovery rates, a later analysis permuted the HLA or CMV assignments 20 times. A later analysis grouped co-occurring TCRs with DBSCAN, adding TCRdist sequence similarity when clustering within HLA-allele-positive subsets. Co-occurrence clustering excluded repertoires with fewer than 30,000 or more than 120,000 public chains, plus five with anomalous nucleotide sharing. TCRdb carries this immuneACCESS record with in-frame sequences only. Its versions omit some clonotypes, under half of them owing to an unresolved V gene in the studies checked, with the rest unexplained. V and J calls and clone size are copied from that table; D and trimming were computed from the DNA. In this sample the table shows 150,000 to 200,000 clones, 60% to 80% of which occur a single time. Roughly 7.6% of the sample rests with the top ten.

To note about this clone: Its antigen target is currently unknown. Base qualities are not provided; no much larger clone lies one nucleotide away.

What was sequenced was PBMCs. This TCR was sampled from a middle-aged woman in good health and CMV-seropositive. The chain links TRBV28 with TRBJ2-1, and the D gene may be TRBD2, 6 bases matching. Here is the DNA: TGTGCCAGCCTTCCCCCACCGGGAGTCGAGAACAATGAGCAGTTCTTC. This yields the protein CASLPPPGVENNEQFF. Joined to the reference TRBV28 and TRBJ2-1 proteins, this CDR3 gives the full variable domain: DVKVTQSSRYLVKRTGEKVFLECVQDMDHENMFWYRQDPGLGLRLIYFSYDVKMKEKGDIPEGYSVSREKKERFSLILESASTNQTSMYLCASLPPPGVENNEQFFGPGTRLTVL.